This paragraph covers one T cell receptor beta chain sequence. What it binds is unknown. Unique molecular identifiers tagged the TCRbeta library. A single record per CDR3 protein comes from TCRdb applying MiXCR to the PCR reads. The sample has under 85,000 distinct CDR3 sequences; 15% to 20% are singletons. This sample stems from a study of T-cell reconstitution after alpha-beta-depleted transplantation in children. General study points: Roughly two months post-transplant, alpha-beta T cells reportedly originated from several hundred graft clones that had expanded. Newly produced T cells mostly accounted for T-cell counts and diversity one year post-transplant. Surviving recipient T cells and thymic progenitors produced the high day-60 TCRbeta diversity seen in some patients.

The CDR3 consists of 14 residues. V was pared by 6 bases and J by 5 bases, with 14 bases between. The source material was PBMCs, mostly from graft donor cells, sampled 360 days after TCRalphabeta/CD19-depleted stem cell transplant. This clonotype was obtained from a male patient aged 2-15 years who had a stem cell transplant for acute lymphoblastic leukemia, so the T cells may come from the graft donor. The chain recombines TRBV12-3 or TRBV12-4 with TRBJ2-1, with D tentatively TRBD2 (5 bases). CDR3: CASRPTLENNEQFF. As DNA, the CDR3 is TGTGCCAGCAGACCGACACTAGAGAACAATGAGCAGTTCTTC.